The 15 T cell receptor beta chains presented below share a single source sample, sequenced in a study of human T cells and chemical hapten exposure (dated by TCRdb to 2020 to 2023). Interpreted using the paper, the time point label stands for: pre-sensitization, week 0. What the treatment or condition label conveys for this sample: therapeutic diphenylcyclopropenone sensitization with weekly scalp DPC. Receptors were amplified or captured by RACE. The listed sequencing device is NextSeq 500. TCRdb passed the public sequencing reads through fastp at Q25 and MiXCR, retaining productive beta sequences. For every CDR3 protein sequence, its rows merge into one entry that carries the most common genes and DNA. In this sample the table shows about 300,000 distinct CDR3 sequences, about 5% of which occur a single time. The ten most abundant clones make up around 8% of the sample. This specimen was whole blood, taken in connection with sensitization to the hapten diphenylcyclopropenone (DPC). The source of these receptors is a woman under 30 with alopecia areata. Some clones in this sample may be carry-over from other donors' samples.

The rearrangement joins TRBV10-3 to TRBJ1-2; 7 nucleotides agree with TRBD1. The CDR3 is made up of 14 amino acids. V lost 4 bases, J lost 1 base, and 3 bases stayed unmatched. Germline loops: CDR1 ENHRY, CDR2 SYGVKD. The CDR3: CAISGQGLNYGYTF. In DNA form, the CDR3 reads TGTGCCATCAGTGGACAGGGACTTAACTATGGCTACACCTTC.

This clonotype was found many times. Here the CDR3 DNA reads TGTGCCAGCAGTTCAGGGGCCACTAATGAAAAACTGTTTTTT. Protein: CASSSGATNEKLFF. This sequence joins TRBV12-3 or TRBV12-4 and TRBJ1-4; TRBD1 might be the D (6 bases). CDR3 size: 14 residues. Between the trimmed V and J ends, which lost 4 bases and 2 bases, there was a span of 8 bases.

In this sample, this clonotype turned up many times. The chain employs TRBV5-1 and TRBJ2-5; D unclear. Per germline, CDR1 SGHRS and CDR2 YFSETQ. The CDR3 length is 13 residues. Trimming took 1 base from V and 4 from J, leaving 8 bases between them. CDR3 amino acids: CASSLSMPETQYF. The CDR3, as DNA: TGCGCCAGCAGCTTGAGTATGCCAGAGACCCAGTACTTC.

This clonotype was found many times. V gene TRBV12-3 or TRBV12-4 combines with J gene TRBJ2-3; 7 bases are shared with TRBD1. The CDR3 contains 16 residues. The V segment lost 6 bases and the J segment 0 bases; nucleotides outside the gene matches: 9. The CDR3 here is CASSPRQGSSTDTQYF. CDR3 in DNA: TGTGCCAGCAGCCCCCGACAGGGCTCTAGCACAGATACGCAGTATTTT.

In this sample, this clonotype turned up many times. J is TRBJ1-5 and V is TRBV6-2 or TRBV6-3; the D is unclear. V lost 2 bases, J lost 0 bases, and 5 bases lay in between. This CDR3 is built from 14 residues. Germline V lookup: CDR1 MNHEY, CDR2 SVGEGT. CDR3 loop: CASSYLYSNQPQHF. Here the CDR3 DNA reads TGTGCCAGCAGTTACCTGTATAGCAATCAGCCCCAGCATTTT.

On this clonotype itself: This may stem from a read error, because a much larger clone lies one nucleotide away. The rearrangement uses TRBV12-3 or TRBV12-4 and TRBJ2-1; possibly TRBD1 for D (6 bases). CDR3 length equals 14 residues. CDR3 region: CASSAGEPYNEQLF. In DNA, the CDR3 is TGTGCCAGCAGTGCAGGGGAACCCTACAATGAGCAGTTATTC.

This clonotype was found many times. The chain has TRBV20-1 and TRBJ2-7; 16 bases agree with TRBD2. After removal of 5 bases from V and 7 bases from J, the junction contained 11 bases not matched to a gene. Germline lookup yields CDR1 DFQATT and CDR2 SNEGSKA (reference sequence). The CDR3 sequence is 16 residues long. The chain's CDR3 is CSAFPGLAGGPGEQYF. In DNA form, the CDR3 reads TGCAGTGCTTTCCCGGGACTAGCGGGGGGGCCGGGAGAGCAGTACTTC.

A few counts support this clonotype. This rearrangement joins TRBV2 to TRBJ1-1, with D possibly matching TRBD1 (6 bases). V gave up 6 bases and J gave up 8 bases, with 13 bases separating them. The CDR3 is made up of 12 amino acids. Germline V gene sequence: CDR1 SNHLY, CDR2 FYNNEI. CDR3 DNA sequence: TGTGCCAGCAGCGCGGACAGATCCGAAGCTTTCTTT. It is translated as CASSADRSEAFF.

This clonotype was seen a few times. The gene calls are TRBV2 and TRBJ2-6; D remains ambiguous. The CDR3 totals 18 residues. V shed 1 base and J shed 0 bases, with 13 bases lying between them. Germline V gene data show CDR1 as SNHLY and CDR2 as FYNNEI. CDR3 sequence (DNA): TGTGCCAGCAGTGAAGAAGGCAGTACATTCTCTGGGGCCAACGTCCTGACTTTC. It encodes CASSEEGSTFSGANVLTF.

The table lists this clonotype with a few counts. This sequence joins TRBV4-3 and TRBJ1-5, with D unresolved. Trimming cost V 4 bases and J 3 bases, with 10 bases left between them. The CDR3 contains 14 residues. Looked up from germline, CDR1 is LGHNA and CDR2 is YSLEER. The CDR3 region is CASSPGRINQPQHF. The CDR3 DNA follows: TGCGCCAGCAGCCCTGGACGGATCAATCAGCCCCAGCATTTT.

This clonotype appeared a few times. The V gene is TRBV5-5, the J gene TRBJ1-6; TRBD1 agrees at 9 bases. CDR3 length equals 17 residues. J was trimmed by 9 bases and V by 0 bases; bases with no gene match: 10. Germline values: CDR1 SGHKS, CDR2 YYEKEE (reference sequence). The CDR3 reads CASSLASRDRVGSPLHF. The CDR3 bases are TGTGCCAGCAGCTTGGCCTCCCGGGACAGGGTTGGTTCACCCCTCCACTTT.

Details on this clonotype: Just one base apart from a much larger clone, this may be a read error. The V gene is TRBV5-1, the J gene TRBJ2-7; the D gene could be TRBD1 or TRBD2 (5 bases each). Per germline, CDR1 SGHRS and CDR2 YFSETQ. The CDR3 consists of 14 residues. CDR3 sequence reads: CANSARDGSYEQYF. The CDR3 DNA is TGCGCCAACAGCGCCCGGGACGGCTCCTACGAGCAGTACTTC.

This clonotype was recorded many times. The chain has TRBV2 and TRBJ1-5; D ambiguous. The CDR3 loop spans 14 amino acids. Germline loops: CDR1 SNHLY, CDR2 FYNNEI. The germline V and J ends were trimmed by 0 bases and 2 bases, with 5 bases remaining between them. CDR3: CASSEAQRNQPQHF. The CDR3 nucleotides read TGTGCCAGCAGTGAAGCCCAGCGCAATCAGCCCCAGCATTTT.

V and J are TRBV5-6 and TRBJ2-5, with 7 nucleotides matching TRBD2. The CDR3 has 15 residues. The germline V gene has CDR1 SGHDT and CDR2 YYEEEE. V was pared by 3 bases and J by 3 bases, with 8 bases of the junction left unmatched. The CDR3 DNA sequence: TGTGCCAGCAGCTCGACGAGGCTAGCGGAAGAGACCCAGTACTTC. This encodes CASSSTRLAEETQYF. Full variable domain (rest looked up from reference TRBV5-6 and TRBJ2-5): DAGVTQSPTHLIKTRGQQVTLRCSPKSGHDTVSWYQQALGQGPQFIFQYYEEEERQRGNFPDRFSGHQFPNYSSELNVNALLLGDSALYLCASSSTRLAEETQYFGPGTRLLVL.

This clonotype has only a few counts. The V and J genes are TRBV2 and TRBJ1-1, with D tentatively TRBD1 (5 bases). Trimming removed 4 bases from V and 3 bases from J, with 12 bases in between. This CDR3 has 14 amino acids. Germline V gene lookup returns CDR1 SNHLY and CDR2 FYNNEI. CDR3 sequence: CASSGSRVDTEAFF. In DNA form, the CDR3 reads TGTGCCAGCAGTGGTAGCAGGGTGGACACTGAAGCTTTCTTT.